The 25 T cell receptor beta chains below were found in one sample sequenced in a study of blood T cell repertoires in COVID-19. Method: immunoSEQ multiplex PCR; TCRdb's copy keeps in-frame clones and lacks some. Of fewer than 150,000 clones detected, around 83% appear once; the ten largest clones hold about 17%. The sample taken for sequencing was peripheral blood. All receptors derive from a woman between 50 and 59 years old with acute or convalescent COVID-19.

This chain links TRBV6-5 with TRBJ1-2; maybe TRBD1 (6 bases). The length of the CDR3 is 15 residues. CDR1 is MNHEY and CDR2 is SVGAGI in the germline V gene. The V gene lost 5 bases and the J gene lost 1 base, with 14 bases spanning the gap. The CDR3 loop reads CASSPEGGFNYGYTF. CDR3 in DNA: TGTGCCAGCAGTCCCGAAGGGGGATTTAACTATGGCTACACCTTC.

The J gene is TRBJ1-5, the V gene TRBV21-1; the D call in the table, TRBD1, was not verified against the DNA. TRBV21-1 is a pseudogene locus. This CDR3 is built from 15 residues. CDR3 protein: CASSKGYRGAQPQHF. The CDR3 DNA follows: TGTGCCAGCAGCAAAGGGTACAGGGGAGCCCAGCCCCAGCATTTT.

This chain links TRBV29-1 with TRBJ1-1, with D perhaps TRBD1 (6 bases). The CDR3 is 14 residues long. Deletions cut 3 bases from V and 8 bases from J, with 19 bases between. The germline V gene encodes CDR1 SQVTM and CDR2 ANQGSEA. The CDR3 sequence is CSVDNLRTAREAFF. CDR3 DNA: TGCAGCGTTGATAACCTACGGACAGCCCGAGAAGCTTTCTTT.

This clone was detected only once. J is TRBJ1-3 and V is TRBV19; tentatively, D is TRBD1 (5 bases). Germline V CDR1 and CDR2: LNHDA, SQIVND (reference sequence). The CDR3 is 16 amino acids. Trimming pared 4 bases from V and 0 bases from J, leaving 13 bases between. CDR3 protein: CASSTRTGGSGNTIYF. As DNA, the CDR3 is TGTGCCAGTAGTACGAGGACGGGGGGCTCTGGAAACACCATATATTTT.

In this sample, this clone turned up a few times. The CDR3: CASSLSPGLSGNTIYF. The CDR3 DNA sequence: TGCGCCAGCAGCTTGAGCCCAGGCCTCTCTGGAAACACCATATATTTT. V and J are TRBV5-1 and TRBJ1-3; D remains ambiguous. Germline V gene sequence: CDR1 SGHRS, CDR2 YFSETQ. This CDR3 region has 16 residues. Trimming took 1 base from V and 0 from J, leaving 11 bases between them.

The rearrangement uses TRBV29-1 and TRBJ2-7; 8 bases align to TRBD2. V lost 5 bases to trimming and J lost 1 base; unmatched junction nucleotides: 13. The CDR3 length is 16 residues. Germline V gene data show CDR1 as SQVTM and CDR2 as ANQGSEA. CDR3 coding DNA: TGCAGCGTTCCGAGGTACGATAGCGGGGAGTCCTACGAGCAGTACTTC. It specifies CSVPRYDSGESYEQYF.

J is TRBJ1-5 and V is TRBV7-2; D gene uncertain. In germline, CDR1 is SGHTA, CDR2 FQGNSA. The CDR3 contains 13 residues. The ends were cut back, 3 bases at V and 4 bases at J, with 7 bases in the middle. CDR3 sequence (DNA): TGTGCCAGCAGCTTCTCCCTTAATCAGCCCCAGCATTTT. Translating it yields CASSFSLNQPQHF.

This sequence joins TRBV12-5 and TRBJ1-3; D is undetermined. CDR3 length: 15 amino acids. V was pared by 2 bases and J by 4 bases, with 12 bases between. Germline CDR1 and CDR2: LGHNT and FRNRAP. The CDR3 here is CASGLSPSGGNTIYF. Here the CDR3 DNA reads TGTGCTAGTGGTTTGTCGCCCTCGGGGGGAAACACCATATATTTT.

This rearrangement joins TRBV4-1 to TRBJ1-1; 7 bases match TRBD1. CDR1 and CDR2 from the germline V gene are MGHRA and YSYEKL. The CDR3 has 15 amino acids. V trimming: 2 bases; J trimming: 5 bases; junction bases outside the gene matches: 8. The CDR3 DNA reads TGCGCCAGCAGCCAACCTGACAGGGACGAAACTGAAGCTTTCTTT. Protein product: CASSQPDRDETEAFF.

This clone was counted once. This chain connects TRBV10-1 to TRBJ2-3; TRBD1 matches at 9 bases. Germline trimming cut 3 bases from V and 1 base from J; bases unmatched to any gene: 2. The CDR3 length is 15 residues. In germline, CDR1 is WNHNN, CDR2 SYGVQD (reference sequence). CDR3 DNA: TGCGCCAGCAGTGAAAGGACAGGGGGCACAGATACGCAGTATTTT. It specifies CASSERTGGTDTQYF.

This clone showed up just a few times. The DNA for the CDR3 is TGCAGCGTGTACAAAGACACCATGAACACTGAAGCTTTCTTT. Residues: CSVYKDTMNTEAFF. The rearrangement uses TRBV29-1 and TRBJ1-1; D gene uncertain. Trimming left V 6 bases short and J 0 bases short, with 14 bases between. The V gene's germline CDR1 is SQVTM and CDR2 ANQGSEA. This CDR3 contains 14 residues.

V usage is TRBV5-1 and J usage is TRBJ2-3; 7 nucleotides line up with TRBD2. This CDR3 comprises 18 residues. Germline CDR1 reads SGHRS; CDR2 reads YFSETQ. The V and J ends lost 1 base and 1 base, in that order; junction bases with no gene match: 12. The CDR3 DNA is TGCGCCAGCAGCTTGTTTGGGGGGGTAAATACGGGCACAGATACGCAGTATTTT. It specifies CASSLFGGVNTGTDTQYF.

Written as DNA, the CDR3 is TGTGCCAGCAGTTTTAACAGGGAGGGAGCTTTCTTT. It yields the protein CASSFNREGAFF. The chain carries TRBV12-3 or TRBV12-4 and TRBJ1-1, with D maybe TRBD1 (6 bases). This CDR3 spans 12 amino acids. V lost 3 bases, J lost 10 bases, and 12 bases lay in between.

The rearrangement uses TRBV10-3 and TRBJ2-3; 10 bases match TRBD1. Germline V CDR1 and CDR2: ENHRY, SYGVKD. This CDR3 spans 17 amino acids. V shed 3 bases and J 2 bases; nucleotides not matched to a gene: 8. CDR3 protein: CAISEARDRGSTDTQYF. CDR3 coding DNA: TGTGCCATCAGTGAAGCCCGGGACAGGGGCTCCACAGATACGCAGTATTTT.

This chain connects TRBV3-1 (or the pseudogene TRBV3-2) to TRBJ1-2; D gene unclear. CDR3 length: 14 amino acids. Germline V gene lookup returns CDR1 LGHDT and CDR2 YNNKEL (reference sequence). The ends were cut back, 1 base at V and 7 bases at J, with 13 bases in the middle. The CDR3 sequence is CASSQVGGASGYTF. CDR3 sequence (DNA): TGTGCCAGCAGCCAAGTAGGTGGAGCTTCTGGCTACACCTTC.

The genes are TRBV6-5 and TRBJ2-1, with TRBD1 as a possible D gene (6 bases). Trimming removed 7 bases from V and 1 base from J, with 8 bases in between. The CDR3 has 13 amino acids. Germline V gene sequence: CDR1 MNHEY, CDR2 SVGAGI. CDR3 sequence: CASTGQSYNEQFF. The DNA for the CDR3 is TGTGCCAGCACCGGACAGTCCTACAATGAGCAGTTCTTC.

V usage is TRBV12-3 or TRBV12-4 and J usage is TRBJ1-2; 7 positions agree with TRBD1. V lost 6 bases, J lost 4 bases, and 5 bases stayed unmatched. The CDR3 has 13 amino acids. The CDR3 DNA follows: TGTGCCAGCAGCCCCGACAGGGCCTATGGCTACACCTTC. Its protein is CASSPDRAYGYTF.

V and J are TRBV10-3 and TRBJ1-1; a possible D gene is TRBD1 (5 bases). Germline CDR1 ENHRY, CDR2 SYGVKD. There are 15 residues in the CDR3. Trimming left V 3 bases short and J 0 bases short, with 11 bases between. For the CDR3, the DNA is TGTGCCATCAGTGATTCGGGGGGGGTGAACACTGAAGCTTTCTTT. Translating it yields CAISDSGGVNTEAFF.

V is TRBV30 and J is TRBJ1-2; D call uncertain. V was pared by 2 bases and J by 1 base, with 5 bases between. This CDR3 comprises 12 residues. The germline CDR1 and CDR2 sequences are GTSNPN and SVGIG (reference sequence). CDR3 coding DNA: TGTGCCTGGAGTACCAGTAACTATGGCTACACCTTC. This codes for CAWSTSNYGYTF.

This clone was recorded once. Written as DNA, the CDR3 is TGTGCCAGTAGTATTGGACAGGGGTGGGATCAGCCCCAGCATTTT. It translates to CASSIGQGWDQPQHF. The chain employs TRBV19 and TRBJ1-5; 9 nucleotides align to TRBD1. This CDR3 comprises 15 residues. The germline CDR1 and CDR2 sequences are LNHDA and SQIVND (reference sequence). The V segment lost 3 bases and the J segment 5 bases; nucleotides outside the gene matches: 5.

V gene TRBV19 combines with J gene TRBJ1-1; D gene uncertain. This CDR3 has 13 amino acids. The germline CDR1 and CDR2 sequences are LNHDA and SQIVND (reference sequence). Trimming stripped 6 bases from V and 5 bases from J, with 13 bases between. The CDR3 loop is CASRDGGRTEAFF. The DNA for the CDR3 is TGTGCCAGTAGAGACGGTGGGAGAACTGAAGCTTTCTTT.

The rearrangement links TRBV6-5 to TRBJ1-6, with D possibly TRBD1 on 6 matching bases. Germline V CDR1 and CDR2: MNHEY, SVGAGI. The V end lost 7 bases, the J end lost 9 bases, and 10 bases lay between the germline ends. CDR3 length: 12 amino acids. The CDR3 region is CASTDRSSPLHF. Here the CDR3 DNA reads TGTGCCAGCACCGACAGGAGTTCACCCCTCCACTTT.

The chain joins TRBV30 to TRBJ2-1; 7 positions agree with TRBD2. Germline CDR1 GTSNPN, CDR2 SVGIG (reference sequence). V lost 7 bases and J lost 1; bases outside the gene matches: 10. CDR3 size: 15 residues. The DNA of the CDR3 is TGTGCCTATCAAGCGGGGCGACTATCCTACAATGAGCAGTTCTTC. Encoded protein: CAYQAGRLSYNEQFF.

A single count supports this clone. The chain recombines TRBV5-3 with TRBJ2-2; 7 nucleotides line up with TRBD2. TRBV5-3 is an ORF; its function is uncertain. The CDR3 length is 17 residues. V shed 4 bases and J 6 bases; nucleotides not matched to a gene: 15. CDR3 protein: CARSGDYRGGWSGELFF. The CDR3 DNA sequence: TGTGCCAGAAGCGGGGACTACCGGGGCGGGTGGTCCGGGGAGCTGTTTTTT.

A single count supports this clone. V usage is TRBV7-8 and J usage is TRBJ1-1; D is ambiguous. The CDR3 has 14 amino acids. V was cut by 3 bases and J by 1 base, with 9 bases left in between. Germline values: CDR1 SGHVS, CDR2 FQNEAQ. The CDR3, as DNA: TGTGCCAGCAGCTTCTATACAGCGAACACTGAAGCTTTCTTT. This gives the protein CASSFYTANTEAFF.